The clone carrying this TCR beta chain was seen a few times. These data are taken from a study of control samples from healthy donors and cancer patients. In germline, CDR1 is LNHDA, CDR2 SQIVND (reference sequence). The CDR3 runs 13 residues. Losses at the gene ends were 5 bases for V and 6 bases for J; bases not matched to a gene: 6. Sequencing was performed with immunoSEQ multiplex PCR; in TCRdb, only in-frame clones are kept and a portion is missing. The table shows 70,000 to 80,000 clones, with roughly 84% occurring only once. This chain links TRBV19 with TRBJ1-1; 7 nucleotides line up with TRBD1. Sequencing was performed on blood. The clonotype was recovered from a woman in her forties or fifties in good health. CDR3 sequence (DNA): TGTGCCAGTAGTGCTTACAGGGGTTCTGAAGCTTTCTTT. This encodes CASSAYRGSEAFF.